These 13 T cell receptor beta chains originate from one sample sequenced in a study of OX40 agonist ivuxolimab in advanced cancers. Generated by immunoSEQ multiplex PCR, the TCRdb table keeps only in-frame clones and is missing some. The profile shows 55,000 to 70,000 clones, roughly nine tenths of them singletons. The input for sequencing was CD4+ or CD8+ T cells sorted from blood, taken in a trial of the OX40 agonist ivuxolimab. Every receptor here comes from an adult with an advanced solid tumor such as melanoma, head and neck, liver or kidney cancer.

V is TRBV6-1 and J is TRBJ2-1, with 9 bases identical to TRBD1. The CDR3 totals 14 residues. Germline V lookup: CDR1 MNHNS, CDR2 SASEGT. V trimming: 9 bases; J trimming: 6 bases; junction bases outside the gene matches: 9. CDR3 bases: TGTGCCAGATACCGGGACAGGGAATTCAATGAGCAGTTCTTC. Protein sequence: CARYRDREFNEQFF.

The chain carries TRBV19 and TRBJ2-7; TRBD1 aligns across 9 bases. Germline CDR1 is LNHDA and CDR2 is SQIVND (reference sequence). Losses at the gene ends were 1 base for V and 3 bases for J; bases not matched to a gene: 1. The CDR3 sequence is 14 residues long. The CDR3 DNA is TGTGCCAGTAGTATAGGGACAGGGGACTACGAGCAGTACTTC. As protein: CASSIGTGDYEQYF.

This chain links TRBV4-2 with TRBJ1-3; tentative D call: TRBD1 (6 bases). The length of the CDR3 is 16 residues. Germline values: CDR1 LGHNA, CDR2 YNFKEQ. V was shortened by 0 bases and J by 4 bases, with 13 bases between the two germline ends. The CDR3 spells CASSQDAGVIGNTIYF. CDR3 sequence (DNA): TGTGCCAGCAGCCAAGATGCAGGGGTCATCGGAAACACCATATATTTT.

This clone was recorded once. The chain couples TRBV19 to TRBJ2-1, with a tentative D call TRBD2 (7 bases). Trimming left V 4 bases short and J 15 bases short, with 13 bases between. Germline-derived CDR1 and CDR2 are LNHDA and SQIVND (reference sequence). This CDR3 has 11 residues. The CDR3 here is CASSSGGAMFF. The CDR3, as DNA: TGTGCCAGTAGTAGCGGGGGCGCCATGTTCTTC.

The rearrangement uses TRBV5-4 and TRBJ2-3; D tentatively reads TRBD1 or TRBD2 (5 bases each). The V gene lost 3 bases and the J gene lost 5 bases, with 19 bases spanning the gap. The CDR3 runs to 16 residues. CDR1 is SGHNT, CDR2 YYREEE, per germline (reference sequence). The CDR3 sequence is CASSSYRDAAGDTQYF. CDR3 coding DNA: TGTGCCAGCAGCTCTTACCGGGACGCCGCCGGAGATACGCAGTATTTT. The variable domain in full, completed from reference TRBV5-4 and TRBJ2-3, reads ETGVTQSPTHLIKTRGQQVTLRCSSQSGHNTVSWYQQALGQGPQFIFQYYREEENGRGNFPPRFSGLQFPNYSSELNVNALELDDSALYLCASSSYRDAAGDTQYFGPGTRLTVL.

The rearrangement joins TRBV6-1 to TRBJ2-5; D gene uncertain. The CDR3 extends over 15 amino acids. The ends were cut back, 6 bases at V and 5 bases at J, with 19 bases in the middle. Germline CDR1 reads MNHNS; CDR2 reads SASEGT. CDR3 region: CASRATPPPSETQYF. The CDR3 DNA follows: TGTGCCAGCAGAGCGACCCCCCCGCCATCGGAGACCCAGTACTTC.

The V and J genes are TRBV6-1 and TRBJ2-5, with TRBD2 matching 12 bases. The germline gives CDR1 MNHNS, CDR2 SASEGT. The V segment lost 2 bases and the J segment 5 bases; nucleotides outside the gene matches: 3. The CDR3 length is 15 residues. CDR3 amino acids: CASSELAGGPETQYF. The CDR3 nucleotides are TGTGCCAGCAGTGAACTAGCGGGGGGGCCGGAGACCCAGTACTTC.

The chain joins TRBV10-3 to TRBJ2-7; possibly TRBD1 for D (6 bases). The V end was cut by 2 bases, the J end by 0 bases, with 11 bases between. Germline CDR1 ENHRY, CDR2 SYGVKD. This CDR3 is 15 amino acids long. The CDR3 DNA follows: TGTGCCATCAGTGAGGAGGTAGGGGGCTCCTACGAGCAGTACTTC. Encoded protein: CAISEEVGGSYEQYF.

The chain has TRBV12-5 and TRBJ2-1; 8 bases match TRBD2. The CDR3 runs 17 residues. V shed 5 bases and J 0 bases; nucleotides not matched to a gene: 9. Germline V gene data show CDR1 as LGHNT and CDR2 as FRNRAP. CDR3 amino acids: CASGPRSSGVSYNEQFF. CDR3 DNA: TGTGCTAGTGGTCCCCGGAGTAGCGGGGTCTCCTACAATGAGCAGTTCTTC.

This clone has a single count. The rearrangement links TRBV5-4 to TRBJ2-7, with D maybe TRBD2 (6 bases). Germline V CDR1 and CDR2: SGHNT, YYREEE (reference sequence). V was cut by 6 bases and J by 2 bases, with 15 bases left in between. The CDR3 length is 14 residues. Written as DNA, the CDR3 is TGTGCCAGCACCATTGGAGGGGTCCCCTACGAGCAGTACTTC. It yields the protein CASTIGGVPYEQYF. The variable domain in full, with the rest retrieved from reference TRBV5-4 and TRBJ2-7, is ETGVTQSPTHLIKTRGQQVTLRCSSQSGHNTVSWYQQALGQGPQFIFQYYREEENGRGNFPPRFSGLQFPNYSSELNVNALELDDSALYLCASTIGGVPYEQYFGPGTRLTVT.

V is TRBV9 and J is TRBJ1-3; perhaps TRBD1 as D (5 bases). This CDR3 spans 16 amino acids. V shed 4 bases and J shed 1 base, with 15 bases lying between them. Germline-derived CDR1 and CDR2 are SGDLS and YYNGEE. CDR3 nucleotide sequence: TGTGCCAGCAGCAAGGAGGGGAGTCTTTCTGGAAACACCATATATTTT. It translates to CASSKEGSLSGNTIYF.

CDR3 region: CASSLTGGAVNTEAFF. The DNA of the CDR3 is TGCGCCAGCAGCTTGACAGGGGGTGCGGTGAACACTGAAGCTTTCTTT. The chain links TRBV5-1 to TRBJ1-1; 8 positions agree with TRBD1. CDR3 size: 16 residues. The V gene's germline CDR1 is SGHRS and CDR2 YFSETQ. The V segment lost 1 base and the J segment 0 bases; nucleotides outside the gene matches: 5.

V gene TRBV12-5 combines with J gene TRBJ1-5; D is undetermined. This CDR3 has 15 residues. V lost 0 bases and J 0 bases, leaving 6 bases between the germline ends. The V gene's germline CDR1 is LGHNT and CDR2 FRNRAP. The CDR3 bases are TGTGCTAGTGGTTTGGTACCCGCTAGCAATCAGCCCCAGCATTTT. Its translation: CASGLVPASNQPQHF. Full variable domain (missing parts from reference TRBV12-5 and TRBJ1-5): DARVTQTPRHKVTEMGQEVTMRCQPILGHNTVFWYRQTMMQGLELLAYFRNRAPLDDSGMPKDRFSAEMPDATLATLKIQPSEPRDSAVYFCASGLVPASNQPQHFGDGTRLSIL.